This TCR beta chain was sequenced for a study of T cell responses to AZD1222 COVID-19 vaccine. In germline, CDR1 is SQVTM, CDR2 ANQGSEA. V was trimmed by 6 bases and J by 4 bases, leaving 9 bases between them. CDR3 length: 12 amino acids. This clone was picked up one time. Its antigen is as yet unknown. TCRdb keeps only in-frame clones here, not all; method: immunoSEQ multiplex PCR. The sample gives 110,000 to 150,000 clones, 92% of which show up once; more than 3.5% is in the top ten. Points from the study as a whole: Baseline antibody screening turned up just a handful of seropositive AZD1222 recipients.

Sequences were derived from peripheral blood, sampled on day 0 of AZD1222 vaccination. The clonotype was recovered from an adult in good health. The chain couples TRBV29-1 to TRBJ1-4; D uncertain. CDR3 sequence (DNA): TGCAGCGTCTTGGGATTTAATGAAAAACTGTTTTTT. Protein sequence: CSVLGFNEKLFF.